This T cell receptor (beta chain) originates from a study of lymphopenia after photon versus proton radiotherapy. The study's findings and limits: Only patients who died were analyzed for survival; proton advantage is unproven. Under photons, naive T cells and diversity fell while effector/memory populations rose. After lymphocyte nadir, photon-treated repertoires showed oligoclonal expansion, especially CD8+ Temra.

Turning to this clone: Antigen specificity is unknown.

Some clones are missing from TCRdb's copy, which holds only in-frame ones; the method was immunoSEQ multiplex PCR. The data contain roughly 25,000 clones, around 90% of them seen just once; the ten biggest clones take up around 19%. The sample here was peripheral blood, taken from a patient treated with photon-based radiotherapy. The receptor comes from a man in his fifties with gastric cancer.

The CDR3 reads CAWSVRKGAVRNSPLHF. In DNA form, the CDR3 reads TGTGCCTGGAGTGTACGAAAGGGGGCAGTTCGGAATTCACCCCTCCACTTT. The gene calls are TRBV30 and TRBJ1-6; 7 bases match TRBD1. V was clipped by 0 bases and J by 7 bases; unmatched bases: 12. Germline V gene data show CDR1 as GTSNPN and CDR2 as SVGIG (reference sequence). This CDR3 spans 17 amino acids. Looking up the rest from reference TRBV30 and TRBJ1-6 gives the full variable domain: SQTIHQWPATLVQPVGSPLSLECTVEGTSNPNLYWYRQAAGRGLQLLFYSVGIGQISSEVPQNLSASRPQDRQFILSSKKLLLSDSGFYLCAWSVRKGAVRNSPLHFGNGTRLTVT.